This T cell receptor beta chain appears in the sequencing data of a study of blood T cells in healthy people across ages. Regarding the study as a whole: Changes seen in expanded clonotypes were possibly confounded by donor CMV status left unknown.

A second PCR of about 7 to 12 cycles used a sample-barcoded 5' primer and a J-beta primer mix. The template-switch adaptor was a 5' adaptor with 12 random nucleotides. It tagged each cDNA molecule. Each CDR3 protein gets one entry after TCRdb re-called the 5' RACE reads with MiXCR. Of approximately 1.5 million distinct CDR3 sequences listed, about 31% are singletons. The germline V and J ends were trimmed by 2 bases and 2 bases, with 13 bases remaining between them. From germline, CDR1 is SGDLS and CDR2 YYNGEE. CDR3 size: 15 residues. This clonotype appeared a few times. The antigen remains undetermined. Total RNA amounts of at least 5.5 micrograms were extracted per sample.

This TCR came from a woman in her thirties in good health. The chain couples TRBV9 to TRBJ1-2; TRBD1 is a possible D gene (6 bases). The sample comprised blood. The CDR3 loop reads CASSVGGRRNYGYTF. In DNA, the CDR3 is TGTGCCAGCAGCGTCGGGGGCAGACGAAACTATGGCTACACCTTC.